The rows below give T cell receptor beta chains drawn from one sample of a study of blood T cell repertoires in COVID-19. The assay was immunoSEQ multiplex PCR, and TCRdb's table has in-frame clones only and misses some. The table includes 70,000 to 85,000 clones, roughly four fifths detected once. The sample taken for sequencing was peripheral blood. The receptors were gathered from a human donor in a cohort sampled during active COVID-19. The CDR3 runs from the conserved cysteine through the conserved F or W. Each record gives: clone size, D gene, V gene, J gene, CDR3 DNA, CDR3 protein. The D gene is left open where the match is weak. Clone size is shown for a subset of rows, as once, few, many or a class of expanded clone.

>NA|NA|TRBV5-5|TRBJ1-5
TGTGCCAGCAGCTTACATGAACGCCCTCGATATCAGCCCCAGCATTTT
CASSLHERPRYQPQHF
>NA|NA|TRBV28|TRBJ2-5
TGTGCCACCGGAATGTCGACTCCGCAAGAGACCCAGTACTTC
CATGMSTPQETQYF
>NA|TRBD1|TRBV9|TRBJ2-7
TGTGCCAGCAGCGTAGCCGGGACAGGGGGCTCCTACGAGCAGTACTTC
CASSVAGTGGSYEQYF
>once|TRBD1|TRBV20-1|TRBJ2-3
TGCAGTGCTAGTTCCCGAGGGAGACAGGGAAGGGATACGCAGTATTTT
CSASSRGRQGRDTQYF
>NA|NA|TRBV5-1|TRBJ2-7
TGCGCCAGCAGCTTGGCCAGGGCCTACGAGCAGTACTTC
CASSLARAYEQYF
>few|TRBD2|TRBV30|TRBJ2-7
TGTGCCGGATCTCTAGCGGGGGGTGTTTACGAGCAGTACTTC
CAGSLAGGVYEQYF
>NA|TRBD1|TRBV9|TRBJ1-6
TGTGCCAGCTCCCAAGGCGGGACAGCTAAGTCACCCCTCCACTTT
CASSQGGTAKSPLHF
>NA|NA|TRBV9|TRBJ2-5
TGTGCCAGCAGCGTAGCGACAGGGCTGGAGGGGACCCAGTACTTC
CASSVATGLEGTQYF
>NA|TRBD1|TRBV6-5|TRBJ2-2
TGTGCCAGCAGTACGCGGACAGGGGACACCGGGGAGCTGTTTTTT
CASSTRTGDTGELFF
>NA|TRBD1|TRBV6-5|TRBJ1-1
TGTGCCAGCCGGGTCCAGTCGACAGGGCGGACTGAAGCTTTCTTT
CASRVQSTGRTEAFF
>NA|TRBD1|TRBV24-1|TRBJ2-3
TGTGCCACCGGACGACAGGGGGGCACAGATACGCAGTATTTT
CATGRQGGTDTQYF
>NA|NA|TRBV2|TRBJ1-6
TGTGCCAGCAGTGAATTCTCCGGGAAATCCTTTAATTCACCCCTCCACTTT
CASSEFSGKSFNSPLHF
>NA|NA|TRBV7-9|TRBJ1-5
TGTGCCAGCAGCCACGGGGGTAATCAGCCCCAGCATTTT
CASSHGGNQPQHF
>NA|TRBD2|TRBV6-1|TRBJ2-1
TGTGCCAGCAGTGAGGGGCTAGCGGGGGAGCAGTTCTTC
CASSEGLAGEQFF
>once|TRBD1|TRBV15|TRBJ2-2
TGTGCCACCAGCGTCACCAGGGGGCTGGGCACCGGGGAGCTGTTTTTT
CATSVTRGLGTGELFF
>NA|TRBD1|TRBV9|TRBJ2-7
TGTGCCAGCAGCGTAGAGGGACAGGGGACGAGCGAGCAGTACTTC
CASSVEGQGTSEQYF
>NA|NA|TRBV6-5|TRBJ1-5
TGTGCCAGCAGGGCGGGACTCAATAGCAATCAGCCCCAGCATTTT
CASRAGLNSNQPQHF
>NA|TRBD2|TRBV28|TRBJ2-3
TGTGCCAGCAGGAGGACTAGCGGGGGTAGGGATACGCAGTATTTT
CASRRTSGGRDTQYF
>NA|NA|TRBV27|TRBJ1-4
TGTGCCAGCAGTTTCCCACGAGATGAAAAACTGTTTTTT
CASSFPRDEKLFF
>NA|NA|TRBV28|TRBJ1-5
TGTGCCAGCAGCAGACTTCACGGGACATCAAATCAGCCCCAGCATTTT
CASSRLHGTSNQPQHF
>NA|NA|TRBV3-1/TRBV3-2|TRBJ1-2
TGTGCCAGCAGCCATCTCACGGGAGGCTACACCTTC
CASSHLTGGYTF
>NA|NA|TRBV5-1|TRBJ2-7
TGCGCCAGCAGCTTGTCGTCAGGTTATAGCTCCTACGAGCAGTACTTC
CASSLSSGYSSYEQYF
>NA|TRBD1|TRBV24-1|TRBJ2-1
TGTGCCACCAGTGGTACGGACAGGGGGCGCTTGAATGAGCAGTTCTTC
CATSGTDRGRLNEQFF
>NA|NA|TRBV7-9|TRBJ2-7
TGTGCCAGCAGCTTATCCGGGGACGAGCAGTACTTC
CASSLSGDEQYF
>once|NA|TRBV6-4|TRBJ2-7
TGTGCCAGCAGTGAGGGGAACCAGTACAGGGAAACCTACGAGCAGTACTTC
CASSEGNQYRETYEQYF
>NA|NA|TRBV7-8|TRBJ1-5
TGTGCCAGCAGCTTAGGGTCCGCGGTGGTGAGTCAGCCCCAGCATTTT
CASSLGSAVVSQPQHF
>NA|TRBD1|TRBV28|TRBJ2-3
TGTGCCAGCACGGCGCAGGGGGCTCAGTATTTT
CASTAQGAQYF
>NA|NA|TRBV21-1|TRBJ2-6
TGTGCCACCCGAGGCGGGGGGGCCCCCTCTGGGGCCAACGTCCTGACTTTC
CATRGGGAPSGANVLTF
>NA|NA|TRBV19|TRBJ1-2
TGTGCCAGTAGTCCGACGAGCAGGGTCGGCGGCTACACCTTC
CASSPTSRVGGYTF
>NA|NA|TRBV24-1|TRBJ2-4
TGTGCCACCAGTGACCAGGGGCTGGGAAACATTCAGTACTTC
CATSDQGLGNIQYF
>NA|TRBD1|TRBV5-4|TRBJ1-6
TGTGCCACCAAGGGACAGGGGCAGGTTAATTCACCCCTCCACTTT
CATKGQGQVNSPLHF
>few|NA|TRBV3-1/TRBV3-2|TRBJ2-3
TGTGCCAGCAGCCAAGCGGCAGATACGCAGTATTTT
CASSQAADTQYF
>NA|NA|TRBV27|TRBJ1-1
TGTGCCAGCAGTTTAGCAGGGGACGGTACTGAAGCTTTCTTT
CASSLAGDGTEAFF
>NA|NA|TRBV28|TRBJ1-3
TGTGCCAGCAGTTTGGACAGAGTTGGAAACACCATATATTTT
CASSLDRVGNTIYF
>NA|TRBD1|TRBV5-1|TRBJ1-4
TGCGCCAGCAGTTTTTCAGGGGGCGTGGGTGAAAAACTGTTTTTT
CASSFSGGVGEKLFF
>NA|NA|TRBV7-6|TRBJ2-5
TGTGCCAGCAGCTTAGGTTCGGGGAACCAAGAGACCCAGTACTTC
CASSLGSGNQETQYF
>once|NA|TRBV30|TRBJ2-2
TGTGCCTGGGCGGAGGTCGGGGAGCTGTTTTTT
CAWAEVGELFF